This T cell receptor beta chain was found in a study of cytotoxic CD8 clonotypes in ibrutinib-treated CLL. At the level of the study: Average yields of 255,043 productive templates and 94,082 productive rearrangements characterized the samples. Findings of the study overall: Clonality, elevated at ibrutinib response, dropped back toward baseline at progression. The public clonotypes identified were infrequent and showed contraction or stability on treatment.

On this clone: Antigen unknown.

The CDR3 sequence is 14 residues long. Germline values: CDR1 KGHSH, CDR2 LQKENI. With V trimmed by 3 bases and J by 6 bases, 6 bases remained unmatched. Deep sequencing aimed at 1 in 200,000 to 1 in 1 million T cells' resolution. Method: immunoSEQ multiplex PCR; TCRdb's copy keeps in-frame clones and lacks some. There are nearly 100,000 clones in the sample; around 73% occur only once, and 32% lies in the top ten. This clonotype was sampled from a human donor with chronic lymphocytic leukemia. V usage is TRBV18 and J usage is TRBJ1-2, with 8 bases fitting TRBD1. Source: PBMCs, taken after 12 months of ibrutinib treatment. For the CDR3, the DNA is TGTGCCAGCTCACCCGGACAGGGACCCGATGGCTACACCTTC. This encodes CASSPGQGPDGYTF.